This T cell receptor beta chain stems from a study of CD8+CD57+ T cells in acquired aplastic anemia. Study overall: When averaged, DNA from sorted CD4+ and CD8+ cells came to around 3.1 ug.

Genomic DNA, the template, was used for profiling of the TCR beta VDJ and CDR3. TCRdb reprocessed the reads via MiXCR and lists one record per CDR3 protein. Among under 350,000 distinct CDR3 sequences listed, around three fifths were seen once. The authors sequenced patients whose flow cytometry had shown CD8+CD57+ cell expansion. The study sampled blood from patients who had received no therapy. The germline V gene encodes CDR1 SNHLY and CDR2 FYNNEI. The V and J ends lost 8 bases and 1 base respectively, with 12 bases between them. The CDR3 sequence is 14 residues long. The chain couples TRBV2 to TRBJ2-1, with D perhaps matching TRBD2 (5 bases). The specimen sequenced was sorted CD4+, CD8+, or CD8+CD57+ T cells (not recorded which) from PBMCs. The receptor was derived from a human donor with aplastic anemia. In DNA form, the CDR3 reads TGTGCCAGCCCCCAGACGGGGTCCTACAATGAGCAGTTCTTC. Encoded protein: CASPQTGSYNEQFF. Based on the CDR3 plus reference TRBV2 and TRBJ2-1, the full variable domain is EPEVTQTPSHQVTQMGQEVILRCVPISNHLYFYWYRQILGQKVEFLVSFYNNEISEKSEIFDDQFSVERPDGSNFTLKIRSTKLEDSAMYFCASPQTGSYNEQFFGPGTRLTVL.